This T cell receptor beta chain stems from a study of vaccination effects on CD4 cells after COVID-19. With approximately 10 days of culture completed, CD4+ T cells were isolated. Two doses of either BNT162b2 or mRNA-1273 were given to each participant. This clone was recorded only once. Its specificity is unknown. The V gene lost 1 base and the J gene lost 0 bases, with 15 bases spanning the gap. Germline loops: CDR1 LNHDA, CDR2 SQIVND (reference sequence). The CDR3 loop spans 17 amino acids. Profiled with immunoSEQ multiplex PCR; TCRdb holds only in-frame clones, not every one. Among fewer than 75,000 clones listed, under 85% were seen once.

Sequencing used CD4+ T cells from PBMCs cultured without peptide, obtained after COVID-19 vaccination. The sequence was obtained from a human donor who received a COVID-19 vaccine. The chain carries TRBV19 and TRBJ2-5; D remains unclear. DNA of the CDR3: TGTGCCAGTAGTATAGGAGAACAGAGTCGGTACCAAGAGACCCAGTACTTC. Its translation is CASSIGEQSRYQETQYF.